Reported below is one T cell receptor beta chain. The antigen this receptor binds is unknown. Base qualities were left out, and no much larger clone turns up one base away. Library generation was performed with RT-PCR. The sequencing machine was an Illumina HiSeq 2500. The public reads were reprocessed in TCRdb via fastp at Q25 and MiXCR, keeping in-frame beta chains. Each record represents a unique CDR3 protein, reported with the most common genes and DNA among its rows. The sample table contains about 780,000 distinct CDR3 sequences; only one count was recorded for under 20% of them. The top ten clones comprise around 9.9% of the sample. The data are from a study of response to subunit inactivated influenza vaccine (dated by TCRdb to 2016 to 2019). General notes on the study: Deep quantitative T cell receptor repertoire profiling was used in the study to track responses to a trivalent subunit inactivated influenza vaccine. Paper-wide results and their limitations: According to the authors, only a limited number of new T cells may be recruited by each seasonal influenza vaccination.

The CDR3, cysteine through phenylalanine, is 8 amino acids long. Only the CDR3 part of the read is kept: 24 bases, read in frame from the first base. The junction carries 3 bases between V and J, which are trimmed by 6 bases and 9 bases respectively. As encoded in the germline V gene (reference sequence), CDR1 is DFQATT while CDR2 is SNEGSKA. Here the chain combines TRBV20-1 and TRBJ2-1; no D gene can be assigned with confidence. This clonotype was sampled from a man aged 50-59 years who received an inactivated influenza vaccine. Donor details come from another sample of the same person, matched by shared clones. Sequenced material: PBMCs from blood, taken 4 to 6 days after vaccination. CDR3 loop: CSASEQFF. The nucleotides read TGCAGTGCCAGTGAGCAGTTCTTC.